This T cell receptor (beta chain) was observed in a study of blood T cells in healthy people across ages (dated by TCRdb to the mid-2010s). About the study as a whole: Template switching captured roughly one uniquely barcoded TCR beta cDNA molecule per two T cells in model experiments. Four age groups were formed from the donors: young (average roughly 15 years), middle-aged (approximately 39), aged (around 68) and long-lived (more than 75). Age-related changes in TCR beta repertoire diversity were measured in the study by deep sequencing normalized with unique cDNA molecular identifiers. For two donors (one aged 18 to 30 and one aged 80 or older), the study analyzed two additional independent replicas of 1 million unique cDNA reads from the same blood draw.

The trim is 5 bases for V and 6 bases for J, with a gap of 17 bases between the germline ends. CDR1 and CDR2, per the germline V gene (reference sequence), are SEHNR and FQNEAQ. The CDR3 goes from the cysteine to the phenylalanine over 14 residues. Of the read, only the CDR3 DNA is kept; its 42 bases are in frame from base 1. Findings and caveats that apply to the study as a whole: Estimates of total diversity based on one million sequenced T cells were considered lower bounds and underestimates. The CMV infection status of donors was not known, potentially confounding age-related changes in expanded clonotypes. Observed TCR beta diversity per million T cells fell roughly linearly with age, and a significant reduction was already apparent by age roughly 40. Compared with the aged group, the long-lived group had more naive CD4+ T cells, fewer expanded clones and increased TCR diversity, suggesting age selection. Conclusive comparison of naive and antigen-experienced compartments was prevented by the profiling of bulk unsorted PBMCs. The percentage of naive T cells measured by flow cytometry correlated strongly with observed TCR beta diversity.

The approximately 41 donors, aged about 6 to 95 years, were systemically healthy Caucasian individuals from Russia. Roughly 10 milliliters of peripheral blood were collected from each donor into EDTA-treated Vacutainer tubes. PBMCs were isolated by Ficoll-Paque density-gradient centrifugation, with at least 6.5 million obtained per sample. Total RNA was extracted from PBMCs with Trizol reagent, with at least 5 micrograms obtained per sample. The percentages of naive CD45RAhigh/CD27high T cells were determined by flow cytometry on a PBMC aliquot from every donor. This clonotype was seen a handful of times. Its antigen is currently not known. Base qualities are not recorded, but no much larger clone differs from it by a single base. Library construction relied on 5' RACE. Sequencer: Illumina HiSeq 2500. A second PCR of about 7 to 12 cycles was run with a J-beta primer mix and a sample-barcoded 5' primer. A unique molecular identifier was introduced onto each TCR beta cDNA molecule by a template-switch 5' adaptor carrying 12 random nucleotides. At least 2.5 million CDR3-containing paired-end reads were obtained from each sample. All of the RNA was converted into first-strand cDNA using the Mint cDNA synthesis kit, with a TRBC-specific oligonucleotide serving as the primer. All cDNA was treated with uracil-DNA glycosylase and then went through a first 18-cycle PCR with the universal primers M1SS and BC2_uni_R. Under the source paper's analysis protocol: For normalization, 1 million high-quality reads, each with a distinct molecular identifier, were randomly selected from each sample. Reads sharing molecular identifiers were discarded rather than binned into consensus sequences. MiTCR, set to a Q25 quality threshold and the strictest error-elimination algorithm, was used for CDR3 identification, clonotype clustering and error correction. A nonparametric unseen species model using Euler transformation provided a lower-bound estimate of total TCR beta diversity. TCRdb reprocessing: public reads trimmed at Q25 with fastp, clones called with MiXCR, in-frame beta chains kept. Under each unique CDR3 protein, matching rows form one entry showing the most common genes and DNA. These V and J calls derive from TCRdb rather than the authors' analysis. In all, the sample holds about 800,000 distinct CDR3 sequences, and approximately 25% of those were seen once. 3% to 4.5% of the sample is taken by the ten largest.

This sample was also put to use in a study of T cells of mothers and their children. Reported in the second study: Nine systemically healthy Caucasian individuals, comprising three mothers and their six children, were included as donors. cDNA synthesis used all of the extracted RNA, with around 1.6 ug of RNA in each 15 ul reaction. Sample barcodes and 2-4 random nucleotides were added via the M1S primer in the second PCR. Each mother yielded over 9.5 million TCR beta CDR3 reads and each child 2.5 million to 3 million reads. In both related and unrelated pairs, thymic selection shapes the output of TCR recombination in a similar way, with inherited differences having only a minor effect. Normalized repertoire overlap in related mother-child pairs was always slightly higher than in unrelated mother-child pairs, but the difference was never significant. With a sensitivity of 90 to 100 clones per million clonotypes, no persistent microchimeric T cell clones were detected. Deep NGS was used in the study to compare the TCR beta repertoires of mothers and children and to look for features that separate related mother-child pairs from unrelated individuals. Mothers averaged approximately 41 +/- 4 years of age and children averaged about 12 +/- 4 years. After adapter ligation was performed with NEBNext reagents, the libraries were sequenced on an Illumina HiSeq 2000 with 100+100 nt paired-end reads. To prevent cross-contamination, the mother and child libraries were prepared a month apart and were sequenced in separate runs. For each donor, somewhere between roughly 500,000 and 2,100,000 distinct TCR beta clonotypes were identified. Naive TCR beta clonotypes were estimated from low-frequency clonotypes matched to each donor's FACS-determined naive share, without sorting.

This clonotype was obtained from a boy aged 5-17 years in good health. The chain is assembled from TRBV7-9 and TRBJ2-7, and the D gene may be TRBD2, 5 bases matching. The sequenced material came from blood. The DNA sequence is given as TGTGCCAGCAGCGCCCGGACTTCAAGGGTCGAGCAGTACTTC. Translated, it reads CASSARTSRVEQYF. When the CDR3 is completed using the reference TRBV7-9 and TRBJ2-7 genes on either side, the full variable domain is DTGVSQNPRHKITKRGQNVTFRCDPISEHNRLYWYRQTLGQGPEFLTYFQNEAQLEKSRLLSDRFSAERPKGSFSTLEIQRTEQGDSAMYLCASSARTSRVEQYFGPGTRLTVT.